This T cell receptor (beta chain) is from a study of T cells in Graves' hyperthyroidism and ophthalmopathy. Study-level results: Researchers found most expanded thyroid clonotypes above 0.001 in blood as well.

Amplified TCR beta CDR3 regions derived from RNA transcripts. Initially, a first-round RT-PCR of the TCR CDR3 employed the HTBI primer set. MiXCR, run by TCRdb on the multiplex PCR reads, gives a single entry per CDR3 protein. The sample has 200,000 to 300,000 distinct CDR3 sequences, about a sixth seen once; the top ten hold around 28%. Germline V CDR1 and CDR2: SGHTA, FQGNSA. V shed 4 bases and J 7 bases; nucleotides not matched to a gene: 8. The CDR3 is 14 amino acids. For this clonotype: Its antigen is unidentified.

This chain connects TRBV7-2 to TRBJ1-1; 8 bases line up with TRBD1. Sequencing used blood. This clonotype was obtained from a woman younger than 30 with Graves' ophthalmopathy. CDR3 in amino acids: CASSWGRGQGEAFF. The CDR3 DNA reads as TGTGCCAGCAGCTGGGGCAGGGGGCAGGGTGAAGCTTTCTTT.